Listed here is a single T cell receptor (beta chain). Its cognate antigen is unknown. This entry belongs to a study of CD8+CD57+ T cells in acquired aplastic anemia. Study overall: The sorted CD4+ and CD8+ cells yielded an average about 3.3 ug of DNA. Study conclusions and caveats: Levels of CD8+ Simpson's diversity were not significantly distinct in patients versus controls. Shared by patients and controls, 25 to 30 CD8+ CDR3s were abundant in patients.

An expansion of CD8+CD57+ cells by flow cytometry had been shown in patients chosen for sequencing. Patients, without exception, had severe acquired aplastic anemia. Per the germline V gene, CDR1 is MNHNS and CDR2 is SASEGT. The CDR3 has 15 residues. Trimming took 4 bases from V and 3 from J; bases not matched to a gene: 4. Genomic DNA provided the template from which TCR beta VDJ and CDR3 profiles were obtained. MiXCR, run by TCRdb on the reads, gives a single entry per CDR3 protein. The sample lists about 160,000 distinct CDR3 sequences, about 70% occurring once. The rearrangement joins TRBV6-1 to TRBJ2-1; 9 bases match TRBD2. The material sequenced was sorted CD4+, CD8+, or CD8+CD57+ T cells (not recorded which) from PBMCs. This sequence originates from a human donor with aplastic anemia. The CDR3 spells CASSGLAGVYNEQFF. In DNA form, the CDR3 reads TGTGCCAGCAGTGGATTAGCGGGAGTCTACAATGAGCAGTTCTTC.